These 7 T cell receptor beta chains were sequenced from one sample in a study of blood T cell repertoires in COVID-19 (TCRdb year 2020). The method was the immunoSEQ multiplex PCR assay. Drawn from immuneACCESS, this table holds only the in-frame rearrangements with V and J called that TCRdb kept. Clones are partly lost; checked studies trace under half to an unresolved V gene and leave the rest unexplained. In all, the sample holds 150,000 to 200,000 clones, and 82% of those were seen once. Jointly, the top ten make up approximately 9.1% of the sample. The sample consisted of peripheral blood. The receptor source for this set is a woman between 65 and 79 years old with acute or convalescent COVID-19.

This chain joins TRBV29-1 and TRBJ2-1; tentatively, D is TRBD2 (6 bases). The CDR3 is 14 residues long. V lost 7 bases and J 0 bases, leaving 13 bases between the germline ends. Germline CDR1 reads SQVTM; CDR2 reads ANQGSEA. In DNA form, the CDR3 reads TGCAGCGCGGTGGAGGGAAGCTCCTACAATGAGCAGTTCTTC. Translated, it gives CSAVEGSSYNEQFF.

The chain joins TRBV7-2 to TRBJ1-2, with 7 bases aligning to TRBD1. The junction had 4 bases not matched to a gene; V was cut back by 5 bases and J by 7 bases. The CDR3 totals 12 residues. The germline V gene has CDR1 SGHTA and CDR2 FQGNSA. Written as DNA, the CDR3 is TGTGCCAGCAGCGGGCGGACAGGTGGCTACACCTTC. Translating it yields CASSGRTGGYTF.

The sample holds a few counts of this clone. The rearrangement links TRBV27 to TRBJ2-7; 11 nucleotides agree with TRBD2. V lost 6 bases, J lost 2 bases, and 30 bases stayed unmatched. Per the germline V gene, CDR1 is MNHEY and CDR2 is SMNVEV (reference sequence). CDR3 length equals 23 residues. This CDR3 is CASRLKLRTGPSLAGEGPYEQYF. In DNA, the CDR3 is TGTGCCAGCAGGCTAAAGCTCCGGACGGGCCCTTCACTAGCGGGAGAGGGCCCCTACGAGCAGTACTTC.

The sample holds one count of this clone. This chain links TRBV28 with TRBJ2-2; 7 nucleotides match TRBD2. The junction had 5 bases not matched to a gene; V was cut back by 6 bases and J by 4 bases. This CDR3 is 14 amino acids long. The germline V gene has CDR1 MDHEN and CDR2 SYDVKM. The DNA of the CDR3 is TGTGCCAGCAGCCTCCCGGGAGGCACCGGGGAGCTGTTTTTT. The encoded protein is CASSLPGGTGELFF.

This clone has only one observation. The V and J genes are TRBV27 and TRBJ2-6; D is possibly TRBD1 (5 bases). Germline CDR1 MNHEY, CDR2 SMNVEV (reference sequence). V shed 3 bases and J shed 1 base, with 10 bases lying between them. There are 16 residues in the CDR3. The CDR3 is CASSFLTVSGANVLTF. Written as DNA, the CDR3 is TGTGCCAGCAGTTTCTTGACAGTTTCTGGGGCCAACGTCCTGACTTTC. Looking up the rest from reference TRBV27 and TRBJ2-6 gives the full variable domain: EAQVTQNPRYLITVTGKKLTVTCSQNMNHEYMSWYRQDPGLGLRQIYYSMNVEVTDKGDVPEGYKVSRKEKRNFPLILESPSPNQTSLYFCASSFLTVSGANVLTFGAGSRLTVL.

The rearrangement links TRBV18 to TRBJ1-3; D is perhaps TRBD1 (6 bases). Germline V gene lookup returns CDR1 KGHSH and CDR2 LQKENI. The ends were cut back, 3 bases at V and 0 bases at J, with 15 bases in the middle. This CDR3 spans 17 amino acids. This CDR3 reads CASSPSPQGTSGNTIYF. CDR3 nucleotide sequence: TGTGCCAGCTCACCTTCTCCCCAGGGGACCTCTGGAAACACCATATATTTT.

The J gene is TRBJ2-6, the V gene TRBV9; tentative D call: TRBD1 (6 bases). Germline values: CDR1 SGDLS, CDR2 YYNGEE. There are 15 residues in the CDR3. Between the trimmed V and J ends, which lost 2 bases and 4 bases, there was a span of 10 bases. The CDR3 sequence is CASSVTGSGANVLTF. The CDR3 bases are TGTGCCAGCAGCGTCACAGGGTCAGGGGCCAACGTCCTGACTTTC.